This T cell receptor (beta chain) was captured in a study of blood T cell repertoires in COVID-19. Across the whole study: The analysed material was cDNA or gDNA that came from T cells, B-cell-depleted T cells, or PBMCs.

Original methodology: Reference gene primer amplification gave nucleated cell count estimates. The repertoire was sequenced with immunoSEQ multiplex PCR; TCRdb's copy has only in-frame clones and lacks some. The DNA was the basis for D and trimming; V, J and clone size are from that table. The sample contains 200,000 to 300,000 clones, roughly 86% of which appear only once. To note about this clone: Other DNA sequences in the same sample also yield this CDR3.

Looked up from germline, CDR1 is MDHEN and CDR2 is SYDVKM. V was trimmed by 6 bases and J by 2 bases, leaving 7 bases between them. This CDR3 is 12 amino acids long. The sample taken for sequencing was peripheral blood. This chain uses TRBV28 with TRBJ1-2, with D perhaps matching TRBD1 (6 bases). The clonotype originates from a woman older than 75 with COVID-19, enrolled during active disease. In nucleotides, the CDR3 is TGTGCCAGCAGCCAGGGGAACTATGGCTACACCTTC. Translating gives CASSQGNYGYTF.